This TCR beta chain was observed in a study of control samples from healthy donors and cancer patients. Here immunoSEQ multiplex PCR was the method, and the copy in TCRdb shows in-frame clones only, minus some. Among tens of thousands of clones, 89% were seen once, and the ten largest hold approximately 8.8%. There are 15 residues in the CDR3. V lost 0 bases to trimming and J lost 7 bases, with 12 bases between them. In germline, CDR1 is LGHNA, CDR2 YSLEER. Sequenced sample: PBMCs. The clonotype originates from a woman in her 50s with colorectal cancer. This chain connects TRBV4-3 to TRBJ1-4, with D unresolved. The DNA of the CDR3 is TGCGCCAGCAGCCAAGAATCCTCCTTTATTGAAAAACTGTTTTTT. Encoded protein: CASSQESSFIEKLFF.